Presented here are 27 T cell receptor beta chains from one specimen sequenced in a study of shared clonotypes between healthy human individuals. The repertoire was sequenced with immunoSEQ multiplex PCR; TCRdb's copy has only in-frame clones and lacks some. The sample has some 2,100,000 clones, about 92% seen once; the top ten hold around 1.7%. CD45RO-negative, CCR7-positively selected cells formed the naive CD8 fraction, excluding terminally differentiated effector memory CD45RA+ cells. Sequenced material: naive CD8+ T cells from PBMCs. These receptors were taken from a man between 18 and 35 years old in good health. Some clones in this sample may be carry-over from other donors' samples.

The CDR3 DNA sequence: TGCGCCAGCACCAAGCCCGGCGGGACCTACTACAATGAGCAGTTCTTC. Its translation: CASTKPGGTYYNEQFF. This sequence joins TRBV10-2 and TRBJ2-1; TRBD2 is a possible D gene (6 bases). The germline CDR1 and CDR2 sequences are WSHSY and SAAADI. Deletions cut 7 bases from V and 3 bases from J, with 19 bases between. CDR3 length equals 16 residues.

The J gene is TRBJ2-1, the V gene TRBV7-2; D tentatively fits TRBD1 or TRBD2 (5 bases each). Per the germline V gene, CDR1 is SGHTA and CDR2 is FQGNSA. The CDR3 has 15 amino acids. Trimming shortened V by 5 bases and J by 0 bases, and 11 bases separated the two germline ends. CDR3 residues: CASSPGRSSYNEQFF. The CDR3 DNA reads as TGTGCCAGCAGCCCGGGACGGTCCTCCTACAATGAGCAGTTCTTC.

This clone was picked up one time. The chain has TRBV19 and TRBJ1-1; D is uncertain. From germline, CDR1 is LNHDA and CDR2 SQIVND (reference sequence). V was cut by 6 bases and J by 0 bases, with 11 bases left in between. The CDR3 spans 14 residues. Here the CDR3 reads CASRPWTVNTEAFF. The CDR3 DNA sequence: TGTGCCAGTAGGCCCTGGACGGTGAACACTGAAGCTTTCTTT. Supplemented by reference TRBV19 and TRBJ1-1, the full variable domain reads DGGITQSPKYLFRKEGQNVTLSCEQNLNHDAMYWYRQDPGQGLRLIYYSQIVNDFQKGDIAEGYSVSREKKESFPLTVTSAQKNPTAFYLCASRPWTVNTEAFFGQGTRLTVV.

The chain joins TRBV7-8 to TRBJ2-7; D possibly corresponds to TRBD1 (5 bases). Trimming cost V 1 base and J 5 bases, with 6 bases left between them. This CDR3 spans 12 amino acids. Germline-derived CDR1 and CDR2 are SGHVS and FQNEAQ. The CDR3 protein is CASSLGRDEQYF. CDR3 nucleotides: TGTGCCAGCAGCTTAGGCAGGGACGAGCAGTACTTC.

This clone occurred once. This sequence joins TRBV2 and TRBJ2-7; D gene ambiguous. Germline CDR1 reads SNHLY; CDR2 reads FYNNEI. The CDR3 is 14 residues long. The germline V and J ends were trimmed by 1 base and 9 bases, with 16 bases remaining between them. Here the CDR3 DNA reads TGTGCCAGCAGTGAAGGACGCCCCCCCTCGGGGCAGTACTTC. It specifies CASSEGRPPSGQYF. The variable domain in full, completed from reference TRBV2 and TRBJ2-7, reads EPEVTQTPSHQVTQMGQEVILRCVPISNHLYFYWYRQILGQKVEFLVSFYNNEISEKSEIFDDQFSVERPDGSNFTLKIRSTKLEDSAMYFCASSEGRPPSGQYFGPGTRLTVT.

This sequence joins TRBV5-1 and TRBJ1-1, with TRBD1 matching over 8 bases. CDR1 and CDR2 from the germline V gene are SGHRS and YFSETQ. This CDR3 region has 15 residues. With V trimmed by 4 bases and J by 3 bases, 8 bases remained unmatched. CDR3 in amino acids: CASSPDRAGDTEAFF. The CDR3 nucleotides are TGCGCCAGCAGCCCGGACAGGGCAGGGGACACTGAAGCTTTCTTT.

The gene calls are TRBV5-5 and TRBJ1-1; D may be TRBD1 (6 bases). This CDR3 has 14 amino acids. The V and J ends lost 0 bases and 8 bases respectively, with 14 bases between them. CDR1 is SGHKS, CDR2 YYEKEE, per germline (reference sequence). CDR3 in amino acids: CASSLVSGESEAFF. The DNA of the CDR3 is TGTGCCAGCAGCTTGGTTTCAGGGGAGTCGGAAGCTTTCTTT. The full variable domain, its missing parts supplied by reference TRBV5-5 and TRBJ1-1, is DAGVTQSPTHLIKTRGQQVTLRCSPISGHKSVSWYQQVLGQGPQFIFQYYEKEERGRGNFPDRFSARQFPNYSSELNVNALLLGDSALYLCASSLVSGESEAFFGQGTRLTVV.

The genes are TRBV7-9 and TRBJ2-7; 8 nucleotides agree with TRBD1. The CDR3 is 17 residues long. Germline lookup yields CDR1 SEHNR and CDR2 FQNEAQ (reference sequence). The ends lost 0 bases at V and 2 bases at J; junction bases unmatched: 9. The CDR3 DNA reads TGTGCCAGCAGCTTAGCTGGGGCCGGGACAGGAACCTACGAGCAGTACTTC. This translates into CASSLAGAGTGTYEQYF.

The CDR3 DNA sequence: TGCAGCGTTCCCGCAGGGCAAGAGACCCAGTACTTC. Translating it yields CSVPAGQETQYF. The chain uses TRBV29-1 and TRBJ2-5, with a tentative D call TRBD1 (5 bases). Between the trimmed V and J ends, which lost 5 bases and 2 bases, there was a span of 9 bases. The germline V gene encodes CDR1 SQVTM and CDR2 ANQGSEA. The CDR3 has 12 residues.

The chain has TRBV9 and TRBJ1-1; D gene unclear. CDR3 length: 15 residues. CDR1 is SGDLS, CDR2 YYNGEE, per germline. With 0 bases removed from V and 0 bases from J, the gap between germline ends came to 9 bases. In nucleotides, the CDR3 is TGTGCCAGCAGCGTAGGTTCCCTTCTGAACACTGAAGCTTTCTTT. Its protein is CASSVGSLLNTEAFF. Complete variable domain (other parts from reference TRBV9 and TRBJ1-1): DSGVTQTPKHLITATGQRVTLRCSPRSGDLSVYWYQQSLDQGLQFLIQYYNGEERAKGNILERFSAQQFPDLHSELNLSSLELGDSALYFCASSVGSLLNTEAFFGQGTRLTVV.

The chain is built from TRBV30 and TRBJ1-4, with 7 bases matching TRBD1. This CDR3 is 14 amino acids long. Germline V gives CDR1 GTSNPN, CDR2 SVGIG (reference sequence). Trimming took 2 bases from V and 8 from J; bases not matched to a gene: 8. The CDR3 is CAWSPGRGQEKLFF. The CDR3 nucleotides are TGTGCCTGGAGTCCCGGCAGGGGACAGGAAAAACTGTTTTTT.

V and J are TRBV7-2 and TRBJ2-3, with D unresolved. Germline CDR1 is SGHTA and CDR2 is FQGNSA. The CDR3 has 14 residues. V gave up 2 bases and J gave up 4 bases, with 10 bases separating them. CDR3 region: CASSLLGVADTQYF. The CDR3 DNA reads TGTGCCAGCAGCTTACTCGGTGTTGCAGATACGCAGTATTTT.

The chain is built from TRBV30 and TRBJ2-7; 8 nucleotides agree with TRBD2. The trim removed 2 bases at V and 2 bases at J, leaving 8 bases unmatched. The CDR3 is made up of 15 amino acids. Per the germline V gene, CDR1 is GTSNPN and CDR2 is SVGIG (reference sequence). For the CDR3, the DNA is TGTGCCTGGAGTCGGGCGCTAGCGGGTGCCTACGAGCAGTACTTC. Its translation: CAWSRALAGAYEQYF.

CDR3 protein: CASSLPGRDGGELFF. CDR3 nucleotide sequence: TGTGCCAGCAGCTTACCCGGGAGGGATGGCGGGGAGCTGTTTTTT. This chain links TRBV7-2 with TRBJ2-2, with TRBD2 matching 8 bases. CDR3 length: 15 residues. Germline V CDR1 and CDR2: SGHTA, FQGNSA. J lost 7 bases, V lost 2 bases, and 6 bases had no gene match.

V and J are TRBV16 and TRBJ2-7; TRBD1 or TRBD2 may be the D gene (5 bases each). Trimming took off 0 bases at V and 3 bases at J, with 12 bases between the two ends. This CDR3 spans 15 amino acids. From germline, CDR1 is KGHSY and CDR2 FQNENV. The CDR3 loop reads CASSQSSGPYYEQYF. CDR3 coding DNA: TGTGCCAGCAGCCAATCCTCGGGGCCATACTACGAGCAGTACTTC.

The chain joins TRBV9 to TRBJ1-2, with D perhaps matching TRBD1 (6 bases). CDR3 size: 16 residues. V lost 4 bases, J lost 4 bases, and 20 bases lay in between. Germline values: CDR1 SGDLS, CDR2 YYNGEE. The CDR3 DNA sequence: TGTGCCAGCAGCACCCGTGGTAAGGACAGAATCTATGGCTACACCTTC. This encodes CASSTRGKDRIYGYTF.

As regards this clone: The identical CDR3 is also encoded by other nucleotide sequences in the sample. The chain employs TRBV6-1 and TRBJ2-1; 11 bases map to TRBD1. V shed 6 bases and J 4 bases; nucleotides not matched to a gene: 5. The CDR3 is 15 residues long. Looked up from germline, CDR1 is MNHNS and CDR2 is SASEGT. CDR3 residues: CASRTGTGGYNEQFF. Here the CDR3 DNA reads TGTGCCAGCAGAACCGGGACAGGGGGTTACAATGAGCAGTTCTTC.

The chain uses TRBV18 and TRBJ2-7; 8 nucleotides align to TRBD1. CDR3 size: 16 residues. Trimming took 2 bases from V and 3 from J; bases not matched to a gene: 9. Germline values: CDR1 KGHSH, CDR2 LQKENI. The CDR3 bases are TGTGCCAGCTCACCAAATAAAGGACAGGGCGACTACGAGCAGTACTTC. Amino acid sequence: CASSPNKGQGDYEQYF.

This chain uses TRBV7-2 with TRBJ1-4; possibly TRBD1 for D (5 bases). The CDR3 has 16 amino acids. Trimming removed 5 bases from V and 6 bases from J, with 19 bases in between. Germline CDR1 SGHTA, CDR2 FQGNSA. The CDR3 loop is CASSPRDGGPHEKLFF. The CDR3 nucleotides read TGTGCCAGCAGCCCAAGGGATGGGGGTCCCCATGAAAAACTGTTTTTT.

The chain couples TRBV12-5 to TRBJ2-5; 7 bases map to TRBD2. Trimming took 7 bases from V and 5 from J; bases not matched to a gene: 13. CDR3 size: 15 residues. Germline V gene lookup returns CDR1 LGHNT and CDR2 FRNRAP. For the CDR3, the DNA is TGTGCTAGTGCCTTGTGGCAGGGAGGGTGGGAGACCCAGTACTTC. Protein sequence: CASALWQGGWETQYF.

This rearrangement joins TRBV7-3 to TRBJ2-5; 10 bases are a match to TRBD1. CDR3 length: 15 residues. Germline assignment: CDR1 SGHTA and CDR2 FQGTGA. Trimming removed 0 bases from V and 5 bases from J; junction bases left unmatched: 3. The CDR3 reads CASSLTGQGRETQYF. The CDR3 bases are TGTGCCAGCAGCTTAACGGGACAGGGGAGGGAGACCCAGTACTTC. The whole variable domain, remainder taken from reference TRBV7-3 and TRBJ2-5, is GAGVSQTPSNKVTEKGKYVELRCDPISGHTALYWYRQSLGQGPEFLIYFQGTGAADDSGLPNDRFFAVRPEGSVSTLKIQRTERGDSAVYLCASSLTGQGRETQYFGPGTRLLVL.

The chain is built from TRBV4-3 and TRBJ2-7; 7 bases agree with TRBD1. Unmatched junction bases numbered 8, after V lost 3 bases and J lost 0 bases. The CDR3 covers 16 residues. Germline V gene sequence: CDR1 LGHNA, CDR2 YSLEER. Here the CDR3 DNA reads TGCGCCAGCAGCCATACGTCCGGGACAGACTCCTACGAGCAGTACTTC. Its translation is CASSHTSGTDSYEQYF.

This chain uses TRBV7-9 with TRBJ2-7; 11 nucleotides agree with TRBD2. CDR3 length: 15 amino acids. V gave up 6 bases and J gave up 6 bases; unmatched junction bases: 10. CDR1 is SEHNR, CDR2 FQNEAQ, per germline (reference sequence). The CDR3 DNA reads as TGTGCCAGCAGTCTAACCGGACTAGCGGGTTCCGAGCAGTACTTC. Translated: CASSLTGLAGSEQYF. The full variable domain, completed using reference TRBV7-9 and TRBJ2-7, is DTGVSQNPRHKITKRGQNVTFRCDPISEHNRLYWYRQTLGQGPEFLTYFQNEAQLEKSRLLSDRFSAERPKGSFSTLEIQRTEQGDSAMYLCASSLTGLAGSEQYFGPGTRLTVT.

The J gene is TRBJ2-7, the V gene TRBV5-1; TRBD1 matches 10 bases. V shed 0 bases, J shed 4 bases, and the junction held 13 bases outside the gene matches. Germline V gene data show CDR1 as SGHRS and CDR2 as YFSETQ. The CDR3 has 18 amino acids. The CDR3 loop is CASSLAGRTGGPFYEQYF. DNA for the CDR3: TGCGCCAGCAGCTTGGCCGGCAGGACAGGGGGTCCCTTTTACGAGCAGTACTTC.

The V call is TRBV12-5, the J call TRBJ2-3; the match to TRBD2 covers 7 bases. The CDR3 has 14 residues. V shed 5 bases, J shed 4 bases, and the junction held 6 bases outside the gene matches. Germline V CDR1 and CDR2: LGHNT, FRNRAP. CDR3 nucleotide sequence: TGTGCTAGTGGTCCCGGGGGGATCGCAGATACGCAGTATTTT. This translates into CASGPGGIADTQYF. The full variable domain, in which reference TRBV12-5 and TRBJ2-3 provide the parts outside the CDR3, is DARVTQTPRHKVTEMGQEVTMRCQPILGHNTVFWYRQTMMQGLELLAYFRNRAPLDDSGMPKDRFSAEMPDATLATLKIQPSEPRDSAVYFCASGPGGIADTQYFGPGTRLTVL.

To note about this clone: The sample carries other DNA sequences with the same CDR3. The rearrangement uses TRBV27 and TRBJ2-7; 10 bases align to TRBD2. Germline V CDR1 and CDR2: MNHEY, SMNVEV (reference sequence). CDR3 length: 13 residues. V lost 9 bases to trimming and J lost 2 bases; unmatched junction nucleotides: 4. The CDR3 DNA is TGTGCCAGTGGACTAGCGGTAACCTACGAGCAGTACTTC. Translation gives CASGLAVTYEQYF.

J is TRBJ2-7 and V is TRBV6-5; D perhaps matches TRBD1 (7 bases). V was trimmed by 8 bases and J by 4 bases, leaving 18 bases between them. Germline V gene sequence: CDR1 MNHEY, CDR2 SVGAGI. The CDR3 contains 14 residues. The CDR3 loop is CASRRQGGGYEQYF. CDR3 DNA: TGTGCCAGCCGTAGACAGGGTGGAGGGTACGAGCAGTACTTC.